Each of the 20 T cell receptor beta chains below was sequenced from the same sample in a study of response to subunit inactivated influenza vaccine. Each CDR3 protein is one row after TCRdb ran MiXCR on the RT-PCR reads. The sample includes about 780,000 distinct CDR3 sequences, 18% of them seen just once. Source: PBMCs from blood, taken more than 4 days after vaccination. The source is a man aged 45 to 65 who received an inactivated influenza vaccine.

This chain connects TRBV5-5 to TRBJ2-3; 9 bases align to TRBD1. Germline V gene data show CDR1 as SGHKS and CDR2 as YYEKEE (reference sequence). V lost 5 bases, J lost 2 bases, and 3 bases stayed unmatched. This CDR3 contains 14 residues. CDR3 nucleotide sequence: TGTGCCAGCAGTTGGGACAGGGACACAGATACGCAGTATTTT. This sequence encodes CASSWDRDTDTQYF.

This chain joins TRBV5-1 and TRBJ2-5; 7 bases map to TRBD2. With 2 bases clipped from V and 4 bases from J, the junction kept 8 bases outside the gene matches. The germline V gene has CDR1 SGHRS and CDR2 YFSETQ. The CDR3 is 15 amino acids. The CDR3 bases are TGCGCCAGCAGCTTTAAACTAGCGAACCCAGAGACCCAGTACTTC. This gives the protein CASSFKLANPETQYF.

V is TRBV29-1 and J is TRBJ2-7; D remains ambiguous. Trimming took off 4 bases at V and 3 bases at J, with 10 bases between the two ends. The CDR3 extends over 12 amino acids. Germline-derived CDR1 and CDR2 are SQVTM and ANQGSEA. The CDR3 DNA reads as TGCAGCGTTGTCGATTCAAGCTACGAGCAGTACTTC. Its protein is CSVVDSSYEQYF.

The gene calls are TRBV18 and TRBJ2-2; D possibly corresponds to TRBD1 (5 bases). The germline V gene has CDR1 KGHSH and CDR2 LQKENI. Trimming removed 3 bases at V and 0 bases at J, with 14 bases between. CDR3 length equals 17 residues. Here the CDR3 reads CASSPFTTASNTGELFF. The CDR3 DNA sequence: TGTGCCAGCTCACCGTTTACGACAGCATCGAACACCGGGGAGCTGTTTTTT.

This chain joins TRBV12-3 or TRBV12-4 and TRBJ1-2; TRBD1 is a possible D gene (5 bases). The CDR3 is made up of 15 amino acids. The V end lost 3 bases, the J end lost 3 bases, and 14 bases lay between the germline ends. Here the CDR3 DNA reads TGTGCCAGCAGTTTCGGCTTGGGGACGTACTATGGCTACACCTTC. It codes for CASSFGLGTYYGYTF.

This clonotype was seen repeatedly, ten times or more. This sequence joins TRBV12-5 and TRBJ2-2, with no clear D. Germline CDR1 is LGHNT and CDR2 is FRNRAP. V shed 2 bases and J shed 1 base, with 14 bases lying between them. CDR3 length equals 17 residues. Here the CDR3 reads CASGLSPGVRNTGELFF. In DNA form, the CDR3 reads TGTGCTAGTGGTTTGTCCCCTGGGGTACGGAACACCGGGGAGCTGTTTTTT.

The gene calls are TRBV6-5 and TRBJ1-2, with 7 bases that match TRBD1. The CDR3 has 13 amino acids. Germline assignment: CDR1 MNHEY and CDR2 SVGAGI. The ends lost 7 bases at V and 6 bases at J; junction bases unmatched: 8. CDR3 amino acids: CASIKNRGDGYTF. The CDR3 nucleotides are TGTGCCAGCATTAAGAACAGGGGAGATGGCTACACCTTC.

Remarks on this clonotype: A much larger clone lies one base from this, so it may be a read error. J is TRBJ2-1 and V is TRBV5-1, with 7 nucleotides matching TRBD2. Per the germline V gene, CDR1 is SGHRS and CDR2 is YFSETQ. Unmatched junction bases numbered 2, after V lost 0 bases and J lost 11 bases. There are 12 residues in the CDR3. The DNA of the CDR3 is TGCGCCAGCAGCTTGGAGCGGGACCAGCAGTTCTTC. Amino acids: CASSLERDQQFF.

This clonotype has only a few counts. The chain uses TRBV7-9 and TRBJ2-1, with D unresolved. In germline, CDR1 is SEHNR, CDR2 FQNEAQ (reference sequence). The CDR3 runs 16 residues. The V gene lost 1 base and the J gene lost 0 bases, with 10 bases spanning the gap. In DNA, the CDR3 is TGTGCCAGCAGCTTAGGGCACCTGAGCTCCTACAATGAGCAGTTCTTC. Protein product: CASSLGHLSSYNEQFF.

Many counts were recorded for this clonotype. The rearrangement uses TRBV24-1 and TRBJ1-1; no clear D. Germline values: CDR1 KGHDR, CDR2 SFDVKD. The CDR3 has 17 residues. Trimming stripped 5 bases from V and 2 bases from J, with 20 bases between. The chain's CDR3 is CATSGFKFSALNTEAFF. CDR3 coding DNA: TGTGCCACCAGTGGTTTCAAGTTCAGCGCCCTTAACACTGAAGCTTTCTTT.

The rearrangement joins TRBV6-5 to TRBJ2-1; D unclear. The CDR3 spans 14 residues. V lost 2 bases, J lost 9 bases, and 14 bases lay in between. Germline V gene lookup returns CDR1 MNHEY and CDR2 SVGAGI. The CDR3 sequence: CASSYLPRKGEQFF. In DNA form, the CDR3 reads TGTGCCAGCAGTTACCTGCCTAGGAAGGGTGAGCAGTTCTTC.

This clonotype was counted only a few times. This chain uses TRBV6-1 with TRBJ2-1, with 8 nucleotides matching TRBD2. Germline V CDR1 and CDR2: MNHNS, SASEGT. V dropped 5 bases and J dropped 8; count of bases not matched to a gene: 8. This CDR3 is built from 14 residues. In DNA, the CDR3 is TGTGCCAGCAGTAGCCGGGAGGGCCCCCATGAGCAGTTCTTC. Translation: CASSSREGPHEQFF.

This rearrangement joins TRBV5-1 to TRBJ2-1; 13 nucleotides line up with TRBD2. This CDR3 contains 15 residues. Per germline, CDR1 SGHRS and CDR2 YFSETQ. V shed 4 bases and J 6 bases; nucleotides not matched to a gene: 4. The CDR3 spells CASSRTSGGANEQFF. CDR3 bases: TGCGCCAGCAGCCGTACTAGCGGGGGGGCCAATGAGCAGTTCTTC.

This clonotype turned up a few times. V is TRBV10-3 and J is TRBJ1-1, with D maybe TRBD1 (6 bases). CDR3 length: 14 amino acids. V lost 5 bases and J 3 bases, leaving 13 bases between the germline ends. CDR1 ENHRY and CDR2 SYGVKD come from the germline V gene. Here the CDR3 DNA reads TGTGCCATCAGTATACAGGGCGTCGACACTGAAGCTTTCTTT. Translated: CAISIQGVDTEAFF.

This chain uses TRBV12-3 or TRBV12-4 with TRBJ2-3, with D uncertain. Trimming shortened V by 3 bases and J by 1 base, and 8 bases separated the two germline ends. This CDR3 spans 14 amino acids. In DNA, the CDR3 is TGTGCCAGCAGTTTGTCTTGGCGCACAGATACGCAGTATTTT. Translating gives CASSLSWRTDTQYF.

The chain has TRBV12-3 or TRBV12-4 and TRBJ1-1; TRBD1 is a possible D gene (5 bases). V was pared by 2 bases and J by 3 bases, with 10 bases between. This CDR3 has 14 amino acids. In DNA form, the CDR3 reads TGTGCCAGCAGTTTAAGAGGGGTGGACACTGAAGCTTTCTTT. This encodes CASSLRGVDTEAFF.

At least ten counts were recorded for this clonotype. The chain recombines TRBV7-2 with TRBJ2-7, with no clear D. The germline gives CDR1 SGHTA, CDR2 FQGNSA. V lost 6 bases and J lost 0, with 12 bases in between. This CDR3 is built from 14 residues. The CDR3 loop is CASRGLGSSYEQYF. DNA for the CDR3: TGTGCCAGCAGGGGTTTGGGGTCCTCCTACGAGCAGTACTTC.

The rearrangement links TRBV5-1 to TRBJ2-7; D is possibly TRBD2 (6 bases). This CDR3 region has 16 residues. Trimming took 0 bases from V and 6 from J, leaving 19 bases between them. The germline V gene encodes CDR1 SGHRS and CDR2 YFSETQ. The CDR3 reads CASSLDTRTGAAEQYF. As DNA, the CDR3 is TGCGCCAGCAGCTTGGATACACGGACGGGAGCCGCCGAGCAGTACTTC.

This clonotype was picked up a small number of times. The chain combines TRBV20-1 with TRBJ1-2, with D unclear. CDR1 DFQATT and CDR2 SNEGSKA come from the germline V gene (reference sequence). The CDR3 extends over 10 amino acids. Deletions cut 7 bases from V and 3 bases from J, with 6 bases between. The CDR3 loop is CSVHDYGYTF. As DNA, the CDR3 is TGCAGTGTCCATGACTATGGCTACACCTTC.

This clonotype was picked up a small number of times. CDR3 residues: CASSTTTSLEQFF. The CDR3, as DNA: TGTGCCAGTAGTACCACGACTAGTTTGGAGCAGTTCTTC. V is TRBV19 and J is TRBJ2-1; tentatively, D is TRBD2 (6 bases). Trimming left V 4 bases short and J 10 bases short, with 14 bases between. CDR3 length equals 13 residues. Per germline, CDR1 LNHDA and CDR2 SQIVND (reference sequence). Full variable domain (remainder filled in from reference TRBV19 and TRBJ2-1): DGGITQSPKYLFRKEGQNVTLSCEQNLNHDAMYWYRQDPGQGLRLIYYSQIVNDFQKGDIAEGYSVSREKKESFPLTVTSAQKNPTAFYLCASSTTTSLEQFFGPGTRLTVL.